This T cell receptor (beta chain) was identified in a study of shared clonotypes between healthy human individuals (dated by TCRdb to the early 2020s). For the study in its entirety: The cohort comprised a couple of women and three men aged 18 to 49 years. Leukapheresis yielded between about 0.9 and 8.9 billion PBMCs per donor. For each donor, three plates each were used for CD4 naive and CD4 memory, two plates were used for CD8 naive, and one plate was used for CD8 memory. To estimate repertoire size and how much clonotypes are shared between individuals, the study performed deep sequencing of blood TCR repertoires from a few healthy adults. To increase sequencing depth and limit assay-specific biases, TCR repertoire library preparation and sequencing were carried out by different laboratories using diverse techniques. What the work shows at the level of the full study, not this receptor alone: Incomplete sequencing was indicated by rarefaction of sorted-subset datasets, despite the large sequencing depth. Roughly 5% of naive CD4, 3% to 4% of naive CD8, around 2.3% of memory CD4, and 0.35% to 0.5% of memory CD8 clonotypes were shared across four donors. Only blood was sampled, and tissue TCR repertoires likely differ from those in blood. The small number of donors limited the genetic and exposure-history diversity represented. Naive subsets generally had larger estimated clonotype richness than memory subsets did. Pairwise subsampling led to the expectation that sequencing depth would affect the degree of clonotype sharing among donors. Compared with non-shared clonotypes, the clonotypes found in all four sorted-subset donors had higher generation probabilities.

Using the deep immunoSEQ assay, TCR CDR3 regions were amplified from genomic DNA by multiplex PCR. For each cell subset, the extracted genomic DNA was distributed evenly across all wells of several immunoSEQ 96-well plates, and each plate served as one replicate. For sorted subsets, roughly 200 ng of genomic DNA, equivalent to roughly 30,000 T cell genomes, went into each replicate PCR. The purified libraries were quantified using a Qubit 3.0 fluorometer, sized with a Bioanalyzer 2100, and then quantified again using the KAPA Library Quantification kit. Every immunoSEQ 96-well plate was sequenced on a separate single-read 150-cycle Illumina NextSeq 550 flow cell. The source study handled its data this way. Because only junctional sequences without quality scores were contained in the immunoSEQ output, filtering matching that applied to full-length reads could not be performed. Sequences were annotated with PyIR, a Python wrapper for IgBLAST v1.9, and V/J genes and CDR3 were assigned using IMGT germline references. Reads with weak V/J assignments (E-value above 1e-6), missing CDR3, stop codons, out-of-frame junctions, or ambiguous translated residues were removed. V3J clonotypes were defined by identical inferred V gene, J gene, and CDR3 amino acid sequence. The percentage overlap between two repertoires was calculated by dividing the number of shared unique clonotypes by the size of the smaller repertoire. Repertoire richness was assessed with RTK rarefaction, the Chao1 estimator, and Recon v2.1 estimates of unobserved clonotypes. Generation probabilities were computed with OLGA for all TCRbeta clonotypes obtained by the gDNA method from a handful of donors. Not all clones reach the TCRdb copy of this immuneACCESS table, which keeps in-frame sequences only. Checked studies attribute under half of the gap to unresolved V genes and leave the rest unexplained. D and trimming come from the DNA, and the V and J calls and clone size come from that table. The sample data list around 650,000 clones, and around 96% of these were observed just once. In total, the top ten clones hold roughly 0.1% of the sample.

CD8 naive samples consisted of CD45RO-negative cells that were positively selected for CCR7, yielding a CD45RA+CCR7+ population without TemRA cells. Donors were healthy HIV-negative adults with no recently reported acute infections or vaccinations. Every donor was a Caucasian adult residing in Nashville, Tennessee, USA. Blood was collected by leukapheresis, and PBMCs were isolated by Ficoll-Histopaque density gradient centrifugation and then cryopreserved in liquid nitrogen vapor phase. Analytical flow cytometry was used to check the purity and quantity of each magnetically sorted T cell population. Each sorted fraction had its genomic DNA isolated and then quantified by UV absorbance on a Nanodrop 2000c. A remark on this clone: What antigen it recognizes has not been identified. Qualities for individual bases were not recorded, and no much larger clone is one base off.

Sequences were obtained from naive CD8+ T cells sorted from blood. The cell subset or site tag for this specimen amounts to: CD45RA+CCR7+. The sequence came from a woman between 25 and 40 years old in good health.

The DNA sequence follows: TGTGCCAGCAGTTCATTCACCGGACAGTACAATGAGCAGTTCTTC. Its translation reads: CASSSFTGQYNEQFF. The chain employs TRBV6-6 and TRBJ2-1, and the D gene may be TRBD1, 6 bases matching. Trimming at the junction amounts to 4 bases on V and 4 bases on J, and the germline ends lie 14 bases apart. The CDR3 measures 15 amino acids from cysteine to phenylalanine. The CDR3 DNA has 45 bases and is translated from base 1. CDR1 and CDR2, looked up from the germline V gene (reference sequence), are MNHNY and SVGAGI.